This record looks at one TCR beta chain sequence and its context. The CDR3 sequence is 14 residues long. Trimming removed 5 bases from V and 8 bases from J, with 15 bases in between. The V gene's germline CDR1 is SGHAT and CDR2 FQNNGV. This sample was taken from a study of OX40 agonist ivuxolimab in advanced cancers. Clones were read by immunoSEQ multiplex PCR, and TCRdb kept only the in-frame ones, dropping some. The sample shows about 25,000 clones, 86% of them seen only once. The chain carries TRBV11-2 and TRBJ1-4; D possibly corresponds to TRBD1 (5 bases). Sequenced here: CD4+ or CD8+ T cells sorted from blood, sampled in a trial of the OX40 agonist ivuxolimab. This TCR was recovered from an adult with an advanced solid tumor such as melanoma, head and neck, liver or kidney cancer. CDR3 residues: CASSPTGLLEKLFF. The CDR3 bases are TGTGCCAGCAGCCCTACGGGGCTATTAGAAAAACTGTTTTTT. Based on the CDR3 plus reference TRBV11-2 and TRBJ1-4, the full variable domain is EAGVAQSPRYKIIEKRQSVAFWCNPISGHATLYWYQQILGQGPKLLIQFQNNGVVDDSQLPKDRFSAERLKGVDSTLKIQPAKLEDSAVYLCASSPTGLLEKLFFGSGTQLSVL.